This entry lists 20 T cell receptor beta chains sequenced from one sample in a study of cytomegalovirus exposure and HLA in healthy donors. PCR was performed using 60 Vbeta and 13 Jbeta primers. Measured with immunoSEQ multiplex PCR; TCRdb has only the in-frame clones, and not every one. The sample shows roughly 150,000 clones, roughly 84% of them seen only once. Sequences were obtained from PBMCs. The receptors shown here come from a woman in her late teens or twenties in good health and CMV-seronegative.

This clone has just one count. The chain recombines TRBV28 with TRBJ1-2; no reliable D call. V was clipped by 2 bases and J by 4 bases, with 17 bases between them. CDR3 length: 16 amino acids. The germline CDR1 and CDR2 sequences are MDHEN and SYDVKM. The CDR3 coding sequence is TGTGCCAGCAGTTTAAACCGGGGTGTCCTCGTCTATGGCTACACCTTC. Translation gives CASSLNRGVLVYGYTF.

This clone has just one count. This rearrangement joins TRBV7-2 to TRBJ2-1; TRBD1 matches 8 bases. With V trimmed by 5 bases and J by 5 bases, 14 bases remained unmatched. The CDR3 has 17 amino acids. Germline V gene data show CDR1 as SGHTA and CDR2 as FQGNSA. The CDR3 DNA reads TGTGCCAGCAGCCGAAATATGCGACAGGGGTTAGACAATGAGCAGTTCTTC. Encoded protein: CASSRNMRQGLDNEQFF.

The rearrangement joins TRBV30 to TRBJ2-7; TRBD1 is a possible D gene (6 bases). Near its end, the DNA agrees better with TRBJ2-5, so the J call may be wrong. The germline CDR1 and CDR2 sequences are GTSNPN and SVGIG (reference sequence). The CDR3 has 12 amino acids. CDR3 DNA sequence: TGTGCCTGGGACACAGGGCAAGAGACCCAGTACTTC. It codes for CAWDTGQETQYF.

This sequence joins TRBV30 and TRBJ2-3, with D maybe TRBD2 (5 bases). Trimming took 0 bases from V and 4 from J, leaving 11 bases between them. The CDR3 has 14 amino acids. Germline CDR1 GTSNPN, CDR2 SVGIG (reference sequence). CDR3 sequence: CAWSVLIGADTQYF. CDR3 nucleotides: TGTGCCTGGAGTGTACTAATCGGGGCAGATACGCAGTATTTT. The full variable domain, with the rest looked up from reference TRBV30 and TRBJ2-3, is SQTIHQWPATLVQPVGSPLSLECTVEGTSNPNLYWYRQAAGRGLQLLFYSVGIGQISSEVPQNLSASRPQDRQFILSSKKLLLSDSGFYLCAWSVLIGADTQYFGPGTRLTVL.

A remark on this clone: The identical CDR3 is also encoded by other nucleotide sequences in the sample. V and J are TRBV28 and TRBJ1-2, with 7 bases lining up with TRBD1. J gave up 2 bases and V 5 bases, and 2 bases lay outside the gene matches. The CDR3 has 13 residues. Germline-derived CDR1 and CDR2 are MDHEN and SYDVKM. The CDR3 protein is CASSLQGNYGYTF. In DNA form, the CDR3 reads TGTGCCAGCAGTCTACAGGGGAACTATGGCTACACCTTC.

V usage is TRBV7-8 and J usage is TRBJ2-2; unclear D gene. This CDR3 has 15 amino acids. Looked up from germline, CDR1 is SGHVS and CDR2 is FQNEAQ. Between the trimmed V and J ends, which lost 2 bases and 2 bases, there was a span of 9 bases. In DNA form, the CDR3 reads TGTGCCAGCAGCTTATTAACGGTAAACACCGGGGAGCTGTTTTTT. It codes for CASSLLTVNTGELFF.

This chain joins TRBV28 and TRBJ2-7; 9 bases match TRBD1. This CDR3 has 15 amino acids. Germline trimming cut 5 bases from V and 1 base from J; bases unmatched to any gene: 6. In germline, CDR1 is MDHEN, CDR2 SYDVKM. The CDR3 protein is CASSVPGTGSYEQYF. As DNA, the CDR3 is TGTGCCAGCAGTGTCCCCGGGACAGGGTCCTACGAGCAGTACTTC.

The rearrangement joins TRBV7-2 to TRBJ2-7, with 7 bases aligning to TRBD2. This CDR3 is built from 16 residues. Germline CDR1 and CDR2: SGHTA and FQGNSA. The V and J ends lost 0 bases and 6 bases, in that order; junction bases with no gene match: 11. The CDR3 loop reads CASSLAQGRGVREQYF. The CDR3 DNA reads TGTGCCAGCAGCTTAGCCCAGGGACGGGGGGTCCGCGAGCAGTACTTC.

The chain is built from TRBV7-2 and TRBJ2-3; D remains unclear. With 3 bases removed from V and 6 bases from J, the gap between germline ends came to 10 bases. CDR3 length equals 13 residues. Looked up from germline, CDR1 is SGHTA and CDR2 is FQGNSA. The chain's CDR3 is CASSLARSDTQYF. The CDR3 DNA follows: TGTGCCAGCAGCTTGGCTCGATCTGATACGCAGTATTTT.

CDR3 nucleotides: TGTGCCAGCAGCCCCCTCGGGGATACGCAGTATTTT. The encoded protein is CASSPLGDTQYF. V and J are TRBV14 and TRBJ2-3; unclear D gene. This CDR3 has 12 amino acids. Germline values: CDR1 SGHDN, CDR2 FVKESK. Trimming cost V 4 bases and J 6 bases, with 8 bases left between them.

The rearrangement links TRBV2 to TRBJ1-2; 9 nucleotides align to TRBD1. The CDR3 loop spans 14 amino acids. V shed 6 bases, J shed 7 bases, and the junction held 9 bases outside the gene matches. Germline V gene data show CDR1 as SNHLY and CDR2 as FYNNEI. The CDR3 here is CASRLTGGVFGYTF. The CDR3 region has the DNA TGTGCCAGCAGACTCACAGGGGGCGTGTTTGGCTACACCTTC.

This sequence joins TRBV6-5 and TRBJ2-3, with TRBD1 identical over 8 bases. The ends lost 6 bases at V and 1 base at J; junction bases unmatched: 6. Germline V gene lookup returns CDR1 MNHEY and CDR2 SVGAGI. The CDR3 runs 15 residues. The CDR3 DNA reads as TGTGCCAGCAGACGCCAGGGGGCGGGCACAGATACGCAGTATTTT. Its protein is CASRRQGAGTDTQYF.

The chain employs TRBV7-8 and TRBJ2-1; the match to TRBD1 covers 7 bases. CDR1 SGHVS and CDR2 FQNEAQ come from the germline V gene. This CDR3 is 14 amino acids long. The ends lost 4 bases at V and 7 bases at J; junction bases unmatched: 7. The CDR3 sequence: CASSSQTGFNEQFF. CDR3 coding DNA: TGTGCCAGCAGCTCACAGACAGGGTTTAATGAGCAGTTCTTC.

CDR3 region: CAWSVLAGEGFYEQFF. The CDR3 DNA sequence: TGTGCCTGGAGTGTACTAGCGGGAGAGGGGTTTTACGAGCAGTTCTTC. This chain joins TRBV30 and TRBJ2-1, with TRBD2 identical over 11 bases. Trimming removed 0 bases from V and 10 bases from J; junction bases left unmatched: 11. The CDR3 runs to 16 residues. Germline-derived CDR1 and CDR2 are GTSNPN and SVGIG (reference sequence).

The chain is built from TRBV4-3 and TRBJ2-7, with TRBD2 matching over 10 bases. Germline CDR1 and CDR2: LGHNA and YSLEER. The J segment lost 5 bases and the V segment lost 0 bases, leaving 7 bases of the junction unmatched. The CDR3 loop spans 16 amino acids. CDR3 DNA sequence: TGCGCCAGCAGCCAAGACGGGCTAGCGGGAGTCAACGAGCAGTACTTC. Amino acid sequence: CASSQDGLAGVNEQYF.

CDR3 sequence: CAGPPGHRPREQYF. For the CDR3, the DNA is TGCGCCGGTCCTCCGGGACACCGACCCAGGGAGCAGTACTTC. The rearrangement joins TRBV10-1 to TRBJ2-7, with TRBD1 as a possible D gene (6 bases). The V end lost 11 bases, the J end lost 7 bases, and 24 bases lay between the germline ends. Germline-derived CDR1 and CDR2 are WNHNN and SYGVQD (reference sequence). This CDR3 is 14 amino acids long.

This clone was seen more than once but under ten times. J is TRBJ1-2 and V is TRBV2; D not certain. Germline-derived CDR1 and CDR2 are SNHLY and FYNNEI. This CDR3 spans 13 amino acids. V shed 3 bases and J shed 8 bases, with 13 bases lying between them. CDR3 loop: CASSEQFLEGYTF. The CDR3 nucleotides read TGTGCCAGCAGTGAGCAATTTTTGGAGGGCTACACCTTC.

The rearrangement uses TRBV5-1 and TRBJ1-1; 7 nucleotides align to TRBD1. V gave up 0 bases and J gave up 6 bases; unmatched junction bases: 8. Germline V gene data show CDR1 as SGHRS and CDR2 as YFSETQ. The CDR3 loop spans 15 amino acids. This chain's CDR3 is CASSLGQGELAEAFF. DNA of the CDR3: TGCGCCAGCAGCTTGGGACAGGGAGAATTGGCTGAAGCTTTCTTT.

The chain links TRBV19 to TRBJ1-5; D perhaps matches TRBD1 (6 bases). V lost 5 bases to trimming and J lost 6 bases, with 23 bases between them. The CDR3 runs to 17 residues. Germline V gives CDR1 LNHDA, CDR2 SQIVND (reference sequence). CDR3 sequence reads: CASSPSPPGGYSQPQHF. As DNA, the CDR3 is TGTGCCAGTAGTCCCTCCCCGCCGGGGGGCTACAGTCAGCCCCAGCATTTT.

This clone occurred a few times. The gene calls are TRBV6-1 and TRBJ2-3; 10 bases map to TRBD2. Per the germline V gene, CDR1 is MNHNS and CDR2 is SASEGT. V shed 0 bases and J 6 bases; nucleotides not matched to a gene: 15. The CDR3 sequence is 19 residues long. The CDR3: CASSEAQAGGWSTTDTQYF. CDR3 DNA sequence: TGTGCCAGCAGTGAAGCCCAAGCGGGAGGGTGGTCGACAACGGATACGCAGTATTTT.